These 15 T cell receptor beta chains came from one sample sequenced in a study of OX40 agonist ivuxolimab in advanced cancers. Only in-frame clones appear in the TCRdb table, and some are missing; sequencing was by immunoSEQ multiplex PCR. The sample carries about 40,000 clones, roughly 84% recorded once. The sample was CD4+ or CD8+ T cells sorted from blood, taken in a trial of the OX40 agonist ivuxolimab. The origin of the receptors is an adult with an advanced solid tumor such as melanoma, head and neck, liver or kidney cancer.

J is TRBJ2-3 and V is TRBV5-1, with 7 bases aligning to TRBD2. The CDR3 consists of 15 residues. V dropped 4 bases and J dropped 3; count of bases not matched to a gene: 8. From germline, CDR1 is SGHRS and CDR2 YFSETQ. The CDR3 loop is CASSPGLGVTDTQYF. The DNA of the CDR3 is TGCGCCAGCAGCCCCGGACTAGGAGTTACAGATACGCAGTATTTT.

V is TRBV11-3 and J is TRBJ2-3; D is perhaps TRBD1 (5 bases). The CDR3 consists of 15 residues. The germline V gene encodes CDR1 SGHNT and CDR2 YENEEA. The V end was cut by 2 bases, the J end by 2 bases, with 11 bases between. DNA of the CDR3: TGTGCCAGCAGCTTACAGGGTTGGGTCACAGATACGCAGTATTTT. It specifies CASSLQGWVTDTQYF.

In DNA form, the CDR3 reads TGTGCCAGCAGTGAATTTCAACTTGACAAGGGGGGCTATGGCTACACCTTC. Translated, it gives CASSEFQLDKGGYGYTF. The chain links TRBV6-1 to TRBJ1-2; D possibly corresponds to TRBD1 (6 bases). V was cut by 2 bases and J by 4 bases, with 20 bases left in between. The CDR3 totals 17 residues. CDR1 is MNHNS, CDR2 SASEGT, per germline.

The CDR3 sequence: CASSLAPMDTGELFF. The CDR3 DNA reads TGTGCCAGCAGCTTAGCCCCGATGGACACCGGGGAGCTGTTTTTT. The rearrangement links TRBV7-7 to TRBJ2-2; D is unresolved. This CDR3 is 15 amino acids long. Germline V lookup: CDR1 SSHAT, CDR2 FNYEAQ (reference sequence). Trimming removed 0 bases at V and 3 bases at J, with 8 bases between.

The rearrangement uses TRBV5-1 and TRBJ1-1; 7 bases are shared with TRBD1. CDR3 length: 14 amino acids. The ends lost 1 base at V and 1 base at J; junction bases unmatched: 1. Germline CDR1 reads SGHRS; CDR2 reads YFSETQ. CDR3 in DNA: TGCGCCAGCAGCTTGAGACAGGGGAACACTGAAGCTTTCTTT. It codes for CASSLRQGNTEAFF. Using reference TRBV5-1 and TRBJ1-1 for the parts outside the CDR3, the full variable domain is KAGVTQTPRYLIKTRGQQVTLSCSPISGHRSVSWYQQTPGQGLQFLFEYFSETQRNKGNFPGRFSGRQFSNSRSEMNVSTLELGDSALYLCASSLRQGNTEAFFGQGTRLTVV.

The genes are TRBV7-9 and TRBJ1-3; D remains unclear. The V end lost 5 bases, the J end lost 5 bases, and 10 bases lay between the germline ends. CDR3 length equals 13 residues. Looked up from germline, CDR1 is SEHNR and CDR2 is FQNEAQ (reference sequence). CDR3 in DNA: TGTGCCAGCAGCCCCTTTAGTAGAAACACCATATATTTT. It specifies CASSPFSRNTIYF. Full variable domain (rest looked up from reference TRBV7-9 and TRBJ1-3): DTGVSQNPRHKITKRGQNVTFRCDPISEHNRLYWYRQTLGQGPEFLTYFQNEAQLEKSRLLSDRFSAERPKGSFSTLEIQRTEQGDSAMYLCASSPFSRNTIYFGEGSWLTVV.

V and J are TRBV28 and TRBJ2-3; D possibly uses TRBD1 or TRBD2 (5 bases each). V gave up 9 bases and J gave up 0 bases, with 13 bases separating them. The germline gives CDR1 MDHEN, CDR2 SYDVKM. This CDR3 region has 14 residues. CDR3: CASRGTDSTDTQYF. The CDR3 DNA reads as TGTGCCAGTAGAGGGACGGATAGCACAGATACGCAGTATTTT.

The rearrangement links TRBV4-1 to TRBJ2-4; 8 bases fit TRBD1. V trimming: 0 bases; J trimming: 7 bases; junction bases outside the gene matches: 5. Germline V gene data show CDR1 as MGHRA and CDR2 as YSYEKL. The CDR3 contains 15 residues. CDR3 bases: TGCGCCAGCAGCCAAGATCCGACAGGGGTGAACATTCAGTACTTC. Translation: CASSQDPTGVNIQYF.

This clone was seen more than once but under ten times. The chain employs TRBV4-3 and TRBJ1-2, with D possibly matching TRBD1 (6 bases). V lost 3 bases and J 0 bases, leaving 14 bases between the germline ends. In germline, CDR1 is LGHNA, CDR2 YSLEER. The CDR3 is 16 amino acids. CDR3 protein: CASSQVRDIPNYGYTF. CDR3 nucleotides: TGCGCCAGCAGCCAGGTCCGGGACATACCTAACTATGGCTACACCTTC.

The rearrangement uses TRBV6-5 and TRBJ1-2; 7 bases are a match to TRBD1. CDR3 length: 14 amino acids. V was clipped by 5 bases and J by 5 bases; unmatched bases: 8. Germline V lookup: CDR1 MNHEY, CDR2 SVGAGI. CDR3 in amino acids: CASSALSTGYGYTF. The CDR3 DNA follows: TGTGCCAGCAGTGCCCTTTCGACAGGGTATGGCTACACCTTC.

This clone has just a few counts. V is TRBV1 and J is TRBJ1-5. TRBV1 is an annotated pseudogene. This CDR3 has 13 residues. Here the CDR3 reads CASSQESDQPQHF. The CDR3 DNA sequence: TGCGCCAGCAGCCAAGAAAGCGATCAGCCCCAGCATTTT.

The table lists this clone with a count of one. DNA of the CDR3: TGTGCCAGCAGCTTAGACGGGAGAACCTACGACGAGCAGTACTTC. It specifies CASSLDGRTYDEQYF. This sequence joins TRBV7-3 and TRBJ2-7; weak D call: TRBD2 (6 bases). Germline V gives CDR1 SGHTA, CDR2 FQGTGA. The CDR3 contains 15 residues. V was shortened by 2 bases and J by 5 bases, with 16 bases between the two germline ends.

The DNA of the CDR3 is TGTGCCAGCAGTGAAGAGTGGACAGGGTTCACAGATACGCAGTATTTT. Protein product: CASSEEWTGFTDTQYF. The V gene is TRBV6-4, the J gene TRBJ2-3; TRBD1 matches 8 bases. CDR1 is MRHNA, CDR2 SNTAGT, per germline. This CDR3 contains 16 residues. The trim removed 3 bases at V and 2 bases at J, leaving 7 bases unmatched.

V and J are TRBV18 and TRBJ2-7, with D hard to call. CDR1 is KGHSH and CDR2 is LQKENI in the germline V gene. The germline V and J ends were trimmed by 3 bases and 3 bases, with 9 bases remaining between them. This CDR3 has 13 amino acids. The chain's CDR3 is CASSPMDHYEQYF. CDR3 coding DNA: TGTGCCAGCTCACCTATGGATCACTACGAGCAGTACTTC.

The rearrangement joins TRBV7-2 to TRBJ2-2; TRBD2 matches at 8 bases. The germline V gene encodes CDR1 SGHTA and CDR2 FQGNSA. The CDR3 is 18 amino acids. J was trimmed by 2 bases and V by 7 bases; bases with no gene match: 15. The CDR3 DNA follows: TGTGCCAGCACCGCCGCCCCGCTAGCGGGCTTTAACACCGGGGAGCTGTTTTTT. This gives the protein CASTAAPLAGFNTGELFF.